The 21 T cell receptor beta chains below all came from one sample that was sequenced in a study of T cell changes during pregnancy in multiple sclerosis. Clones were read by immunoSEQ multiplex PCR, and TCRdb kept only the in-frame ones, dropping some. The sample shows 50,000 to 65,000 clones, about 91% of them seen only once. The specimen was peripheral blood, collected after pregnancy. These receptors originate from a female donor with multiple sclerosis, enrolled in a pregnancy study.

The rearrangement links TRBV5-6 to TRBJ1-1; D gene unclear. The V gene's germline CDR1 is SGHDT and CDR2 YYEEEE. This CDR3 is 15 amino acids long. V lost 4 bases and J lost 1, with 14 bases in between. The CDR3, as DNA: TGTGCCAGCAGCCACGTGGTGGGGAGGAACACTGAAGCTTTCTTT. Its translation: CASSHVVGRNTEAFF.

CDR3 bases: TGTGCCAGCAGTGAAGACGCGGGGGGGAACACCGGGGAGCTGTTTTTT. This gives the protein CASSEDAGGNTGELFF. The chain has TRBV2 and TRBJ2-2; 8 bases map to TRBD2. J gave up 1 base and V 1 base, and 2 bases lay outside the gene matches. Germline V gives CDR1 SNHLY, CDR2 FYNNEI. The CDR3 is made up of 16 amino acids.

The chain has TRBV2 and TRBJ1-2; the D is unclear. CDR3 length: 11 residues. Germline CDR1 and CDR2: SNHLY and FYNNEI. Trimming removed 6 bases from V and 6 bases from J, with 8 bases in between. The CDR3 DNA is TGTGCCAGCAGCCCCTATAATGGCTACACCTTC. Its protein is CASSPYNGYTF.

CDR3 amino acids: CASSLVQREYNEQFF. CDR3 sequence (DNA): TGTGCCAGCAGCTTGGTCCAGCGGGAATACAATGAGCAGTTCTTC. The V call is TRBV5-4, the J call TRBJ2-1; 7 bases fit TRBD2. The CDR3 totals 15 residues. With V trimmed by 0 bases and J by 4 bases, 4 bases remained unmatched. Germline CDR1 and CDR2: SGHNT and YYREEE (reference sequence).

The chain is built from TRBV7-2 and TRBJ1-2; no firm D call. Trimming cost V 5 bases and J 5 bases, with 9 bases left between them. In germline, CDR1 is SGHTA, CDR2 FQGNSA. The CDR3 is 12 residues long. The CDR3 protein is CASSRRTYGYTF. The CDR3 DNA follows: TGTGCCAGCAGCCGTCGAACTTATGGCTACACCTTC.

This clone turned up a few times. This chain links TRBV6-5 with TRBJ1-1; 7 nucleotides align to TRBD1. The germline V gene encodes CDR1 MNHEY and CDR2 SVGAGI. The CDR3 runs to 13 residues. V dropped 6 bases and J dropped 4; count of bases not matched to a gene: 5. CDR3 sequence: CASRRAGGTEAFF. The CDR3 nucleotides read TGTGCCAGCAGACGAGCAGGGGGCACTGAAGCTTTCTTT.

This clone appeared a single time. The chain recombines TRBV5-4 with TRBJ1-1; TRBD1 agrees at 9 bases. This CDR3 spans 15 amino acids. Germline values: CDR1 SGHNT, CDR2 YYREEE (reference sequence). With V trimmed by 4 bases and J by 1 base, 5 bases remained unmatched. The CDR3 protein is CASSTPGQGNTEAFF. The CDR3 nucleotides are TGTGCCAGCAGCACCCCGGGACAGGGGAACACTGAAGCTTTCTTT.

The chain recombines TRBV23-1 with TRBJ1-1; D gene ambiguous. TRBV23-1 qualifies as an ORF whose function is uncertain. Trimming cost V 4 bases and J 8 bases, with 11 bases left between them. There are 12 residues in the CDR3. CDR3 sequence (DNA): TGCGCCAGCAGTCGAATCGGGTCGGAAGCTTTCTTT. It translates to CASSRIGSEAFF.

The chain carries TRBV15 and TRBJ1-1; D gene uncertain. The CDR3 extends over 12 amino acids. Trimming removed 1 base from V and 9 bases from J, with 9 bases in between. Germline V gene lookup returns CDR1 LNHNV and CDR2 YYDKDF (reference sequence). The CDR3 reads CATSRGYTQAFF. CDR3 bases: TGTGCCACCAGCAGAGGTTACACGCAAGCTTTCTTT.

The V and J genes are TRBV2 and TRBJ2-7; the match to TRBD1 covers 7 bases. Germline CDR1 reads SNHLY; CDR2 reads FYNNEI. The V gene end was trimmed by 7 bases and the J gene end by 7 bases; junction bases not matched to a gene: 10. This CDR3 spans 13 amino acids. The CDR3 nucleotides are TGTGCCAGCAACGGACAGGCCCTTCGGGAGCAGTACTTC. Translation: CASNGQALREQYF.

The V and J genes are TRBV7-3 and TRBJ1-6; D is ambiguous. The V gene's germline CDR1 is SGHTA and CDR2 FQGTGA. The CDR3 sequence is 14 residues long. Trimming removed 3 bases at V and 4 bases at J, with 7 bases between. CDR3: CASSFRLYNSPLHF. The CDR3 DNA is TGTGCCAGCAGCTTCAGGCTTTATAATTCACCCCTCCACTTT.

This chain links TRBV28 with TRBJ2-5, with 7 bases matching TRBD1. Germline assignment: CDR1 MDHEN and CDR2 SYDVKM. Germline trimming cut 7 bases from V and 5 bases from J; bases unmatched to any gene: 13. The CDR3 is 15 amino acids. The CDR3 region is CASNRGQASWETQYF. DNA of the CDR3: TGTGCCAGCAACAGAGGACAGGCAAGCTGGGAGACCCAGTACTTC.

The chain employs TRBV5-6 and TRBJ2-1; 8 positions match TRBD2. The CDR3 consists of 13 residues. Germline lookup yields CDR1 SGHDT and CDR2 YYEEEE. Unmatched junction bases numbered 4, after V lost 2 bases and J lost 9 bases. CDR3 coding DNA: TGTGCCAGCAGCTTAGGACTAGCTGGTGAGCAGTTCTTC. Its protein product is CASSLGLAGEQFF.

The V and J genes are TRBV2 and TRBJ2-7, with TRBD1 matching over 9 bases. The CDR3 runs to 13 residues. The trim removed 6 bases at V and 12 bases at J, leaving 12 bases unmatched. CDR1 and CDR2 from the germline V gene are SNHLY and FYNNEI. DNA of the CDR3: TGTGCCAGCAGAACCCTTACAGGGGGCGCCCGGTACTTC. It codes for CASRTLTGGARYF.

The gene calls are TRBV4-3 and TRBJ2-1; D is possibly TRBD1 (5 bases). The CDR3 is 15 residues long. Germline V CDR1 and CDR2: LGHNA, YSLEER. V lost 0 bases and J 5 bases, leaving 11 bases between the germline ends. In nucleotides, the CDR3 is TGCGCCAGCAGCCAAGAGTGGACAAGCAACAATGAGCAGTTCTTC. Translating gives CASSQEWTSNNEQFF.

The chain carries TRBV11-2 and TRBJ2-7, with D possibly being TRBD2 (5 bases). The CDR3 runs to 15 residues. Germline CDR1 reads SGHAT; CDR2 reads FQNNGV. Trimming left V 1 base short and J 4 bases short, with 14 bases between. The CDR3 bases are TGTGCCAGCAGCTTAGTCGGGGAACGGGGTTACGAGCAGTACTTC. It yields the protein CASSLVGERGYEQYF.

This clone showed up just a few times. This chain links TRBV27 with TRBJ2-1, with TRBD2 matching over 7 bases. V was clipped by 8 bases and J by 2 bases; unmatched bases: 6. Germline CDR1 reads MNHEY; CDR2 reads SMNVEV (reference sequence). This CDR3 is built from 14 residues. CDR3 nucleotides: TGTGCCAGCCCAACTAGCGTAGCCTACAATGAGCAGTTCTTC. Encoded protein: CASPTSVAYNEQFF.

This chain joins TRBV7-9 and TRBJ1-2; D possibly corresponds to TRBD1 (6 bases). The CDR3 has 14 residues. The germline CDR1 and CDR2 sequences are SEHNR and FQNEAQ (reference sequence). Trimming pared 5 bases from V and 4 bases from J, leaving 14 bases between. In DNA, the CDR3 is TGTGCCAGCAGCCCAGGGGCAGGGATCTATGGCTACACCTTC. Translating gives CASSPGAGIYGYTF.

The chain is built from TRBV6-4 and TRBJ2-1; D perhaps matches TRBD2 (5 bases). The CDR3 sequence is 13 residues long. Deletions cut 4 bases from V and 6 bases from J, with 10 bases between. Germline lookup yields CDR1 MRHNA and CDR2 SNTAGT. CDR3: CASSAGEFNEQFF. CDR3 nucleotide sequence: TGTGCCAGCAGTGCCGGGGAATTCAATGAGCAGTTCTTC.

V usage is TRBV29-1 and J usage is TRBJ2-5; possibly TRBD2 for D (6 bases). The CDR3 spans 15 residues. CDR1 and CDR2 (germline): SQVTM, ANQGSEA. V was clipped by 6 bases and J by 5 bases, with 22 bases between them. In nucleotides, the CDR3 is TGCAGCGTGACCTTATCTGGAGGGCGCGGGGAGACCCAGTACTTC. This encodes CSVTLSGGRGETQYF. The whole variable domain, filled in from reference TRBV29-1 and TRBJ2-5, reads SAVISQKPSRDICQRGTSLTIQCQVDSQVTMMFWYRQQPGQSLTLIATANQGSEATYESGFVIDKFPISRPNLTFSTLTVSNMSPEDSSIYLCSVTLSGGRGETQYFGPGTRLLVL.

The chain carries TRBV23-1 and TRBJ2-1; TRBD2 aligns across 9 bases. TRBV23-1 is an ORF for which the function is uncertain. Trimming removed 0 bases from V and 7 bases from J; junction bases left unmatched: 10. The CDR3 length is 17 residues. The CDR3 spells CASSQSRSRGGENEQFF. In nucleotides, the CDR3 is TGCGCCAGCAGTCAATCGCGATCGCGGGGGGGGGAGAATGAGCAGTTCTTC.